These 8 T cell receptor beta chains originate from one sample sequenced in a study of Ad26.COV2.S vaccination and SARS-CoV-2 variants. Treatment denoted: around 19 received Ad26.COV2.S at low or high dose, single or two shots; about 5 received placebo; per-sample allocation not given. At day 63 after the first vaccine or placebo injection, samples were drawn. Using immunoSEQ multiplex PCR, the repertoire was profiled, and TCRdb retains in-frame clones only, with some absent. The profile shows about 480,000 clones, around 85% of them singletons. Specimen: peripheral blood, collected in a trial of Ad26.COV2.S vaccine versus placebo. Receptor source: a person between 18 and 65 years old who received the Ad26.COV2.S COVID-19 vaccine or a placebo.

The V call is TRBV4-2, the J call TRBJ2-7; D may be TRBD1 (5 bases). Trimming stripped 1 base from V and 3 bases from J, with 10 bases between. The CDR3 extends over 14 amino acids. Germline CDR1 is LGHNA and CDR2 is YNFKEQ. In DNA form, the CDR3 reads TGTGCCAGCAGCCAAGGTCTCAGGGTCTACGAGCAGTACTTC. It translates to CASSQGLRVYEQYF.

V gene TRBV3-1 (or the pseudogene TRBV3-2) combines with J gene TRBJ2-2, with 7 bases lining up with TRBD2. The germline V gene has CDR1 LGHDT and CDR2 YNNKEL (reference sequence). Losses at the gene ends were 4 bases for V and 6 bases for J; bases not matched to a gene: 23. This CDR3 spans 20 amino acids. CDR3 nucleotides: TGTGCCAGCAGCCCATTAATCCGGGAGGCCCCAAACCGCGTCTCCGGGGAGCTGTTTTTT. Its translation: CASSPLIREAPNRVSGELFF.

The gene calls are TRBV28 and TRBJ1-2; D is uncertain. This CDR3 has 14 amino acids. From germline, CDR1 is MDHEN and CDR2 SYDVKM. V was cut by 3 bases and J by 6 bases, with 14 bases left in between. The DNA of the CDR3 is TGTGCCAGCAGTTTCGGCGTTGACCGTCATGGCTACACCTTC. As protein: CASSFGVDRHGYTF.

The CDR3 is CASSSTGGGNTIYF. CDR3 DNA: TGTGCCAGCAGTTCCACGGGGGGGGGAAACACCATATATTTT. J is TRBJ1-3 and V is TRBV6-6; perhaps TRBD1 as D (5 bases). Germline assignment: CDR1 MNHNY and CDR2 SVGAGI (reference sequence). This CDR3 has 14 residues. The germline V and J ends were trimmed by 4 bases and 4 bases, with 11 bases remaining between them.

The V gene is TRBV7-9, the J gene TRBJ2-1; tentative D call: TRBD1 (5 bases). The CDR3 extends over 13 amino acids. Germline V gives CDR1 SEHNR, CDR2 FQNEAQ (reference sequence). V was shortened by 9 bases and J by 5 bases, with 14 bases between the two germline ends. The CDR3 nucleotides are TGTGCCAGTCGGTCGACAGTTAACAATGAGCAGTTCTTC. It translates to CASRSTVNNEQFF. Together with reference TRBV7-9 and TRBJ2-1, the CDR3 gives the full variable domain: DTGVSQNPRHKITKRGQNVTFRCDPISEHNRLYWYRQTLGQGPEFLTYFQNEAQLEKSRLLSDRFSAERPKGSFSTLEIQRTEQGDSAMYLCASRSTVNNEQFFGPGTRLTVL.

This chain links TRBV6-1 with TRBJ1-1; weak D call: TRBD1 (5 bases). Trimming took 2 bases from V and 4 from J, leaving 11 bases between them. Looked up from germline, CDR1 is MNHNS and CDR2 is SASEGT. The CDR3 totals 14 residues. The CDR3 sequence: CASSESGVATEAFF. The CDR3 nucleotides are TGTGCCAGCAGTGAATCGGGGGTGGCCACTGAAGCTTTCTTT.

The chain has TRBV7-2 and TRBJ2-1, with 9 positions matching TRBD2. Germline-derived CDR1 and CDR2 are SGHTA and FQGNSA. Trimming took 5 bases from V and 7 from J; bases not matched to a gene: 15. The CDR3 spans 17 residues. CDR3 in DNA: TGTGCCAGCAGCCGGTTTTTGGCGGGAGGGCCGGGGAATGAGCAGTTCTTC. Translated, it gives CASSRFLAGGPGNEQFF. Full variable domain (rest looked up from reference TRBV7-2 and TRBJ2-1): GAGVSQSPSNKVTEKGKDVELRCDPISGHTALYWYRQSLGQGLEFLIYFQGNSAPDKSGLPSDRFSAERTGGSVSTLTIQRTQQEDSAVYLCASSRFLAGGPGNEQFFGPGTRLTVL.

This chain joins TRBV29-1 and TRBJ1-2; no clear D gene. In germline, CDR1 is SQVTM, CDR2 ANQGSEA. There are 11 residues in the CDR3. Between the trimmed V and J ends, which lost 3 bases and 4 bases, there was a span of 6 bases. The CDR3 is CSVDLTYGYTF. CDR3 nucleotides: TGCAGCGTTGACTTAACCTATGGCTACACCTTC.